This passage covers 30 T cell receptor beta chains from one sample sequenced in a study of Ad26.COV2.S vaccination and SARS-CoV-2 variants. Clones were read by immunoSEQ multiplex PCR, and TCRdb kept only the in-frame ones, dropping some. The table has approximately 420,000 clones, roughly 88% seen once; the top ten hold 3.5% to 4%. Treatment specified: roughly 19 received Ad26.COV2.S at low or high dose, single or two shots; roughly five received placebo; per-sample allocation not given. Material that was analyzed had been drawn on day 63 after the first vaccine or placebo injection. The input for sequencing was peripheral blood, taken in a trial of Ad26.COV2.S vaccine versus placebo. The receptors stem from a person between 18 and 60 years old who received the Ad26.COV2.S COVID-19 vaccine or a placebo.

The chain joins TRBV4-3 to TRBJ2-7; D may be TRBD2 (5 bases). The CDR3 totals 12 residues. V dropped 3 bases and J dropped 3 bases, with 6 bases sitting between them. Per germline, CDR1 LGHNA and CDR2 YSLEER. This CDR3 reads CASSHGSYEQYF. As DNA, the CDR3 is TGCGCCAGCAGCCATGGGAGCTACGAGCAGTACTTC.

The chain carries TRBV28 and TRBJ2-5; 10 bases are a match to TRBD1. This CDR3 comprises 19 residues. Germline V lookup: CDR1 MDHEN, CDR2 SYDVKM. The V gene end was trimmed by 6 bases and the J gene end by 2 bases; junction bases not matched to a gene: 18. The CDR3 sequence: CASSPETPGTGEDQETQYF. The CDR3 coding sequence is TGTGCCAGCAGCCCAGAAACTCCCGGGACAGGGGAGGATCAAGAGACCCAGTACTTC.

J is TRBJ1-4 and V is TRBV19, with D unclear. Germline CDR1 is LNHDA and CDR2 is SQIVND (reference sequence). Trimming left V 7 bases short and J 0 bases short, with 12 bases between. The CDR3 covers 15 residues. The CDR3 sequence: CASMNGDATNEKLFF. CDR3 in DNA: TGTGCCAGTATGAATGGCGATGCAACTAATGAAAAACTGTTTTTT.

The J gene is TRBJ2-3, the V gene TRBV5-5; the D is unclear. The CDR3 totals 16 residues. V lost 0 bases, J lost 2 bases, and 13 bases lay in between. Germline CDR1 and CDR2: SGHKS and YYEKEE (reference sequence). The CDR3 sequence: CASSLAGRANTDTQYF. CDR3 nucleotide sequence: TGTGCCAGCAGCTTGGCCGGCAGAGCCAACACAGATACGCAGTATTTT.

This chain joins TRBV29-1 and TRBJ2-5; perhaps TRBD1 as D (5 bases). CDR1 is SQVTM, CDR2 ANQGSEA, per germline. V lost 3 bases and J lost 7, with 12 bases in between. The CDR3 contains 12 residues. CDR3 amino acids: CSVEAGMGTQYF. The CDR3 DNA follows: TGCAGCGTTGAGGCAGGGATGGGGACCCAGTACTTC.

This chain connects TRBV5-1 to TRBJ2-3; 9 bases fit TRBD1. Germline V gives CDR1 SGHRS, CDR2 YFSETQ. The CDR3 is made up of 15 amino acids. V was clipped by 3 bases and J by 4 bases; unmatched bases: 6. CDR3 loop: CASSSHRGLADTQYF. The CDR3 DNA reads TGCGCCAGCAGCTCCCACAGGGGGCTCGCAGATACGCAGTATTTT.

This chain connects TRBV5-4 to TRBJ1-1; 11 positions match TRBD1. CDR1 is SGHNT, CDR2 YYREEE, per germline (reference sequence). The junction had 8 bases not matched to a gene; V was cut back by 5 bases and J by 5 bases. The CDR3 is 15 amino acids. CDR3 loop: CASRRDRGRFTEAFF. The CDR3 region has the DNA TGTGCCAGCAGGAGGGACAGGGGGAGGTTTACTGAAGCTTTCTTT.

The CDR3 protein is CASSSLSAETIGLFF. The CDR3 coding sequence is TGTGCCAGCAGTTCCCTCTCAGCCGAGACCATTGGGCTGTTTTTT. The chain couples TRBV27 to TRBJ1-4; D is unclear. The CDR3 runs to 15 residues. Trimming pared 4 bases from V and 14 bases from J, leaving 23 bases between. Germline CDR1 MNHEY, CDR2 SMNVEV (reference sequence). The whole variable domain, remainder taken from reference TRBV27 and TRBJ1-4, is EAQVTQNPRYLITVTGKKLTVTCSQNMNHEYMSWYRQDPGLGLRQIYYSMNVEVTDKGDVPEGYKVSRKEKRNFPLILESPSPNQTSLYFCASSSLSAETIGLFFGSGTQLSVL.

The V gene is TRBV6-2 or TRBV6-3, the J gene TRBJ1-1; maybe TRBD1 (6 bases). Trimming took off 0 bases at V and 0 bases at J, with 11 bases between the two ends. CDR3 size: 16 residues. Germline lookup yields CDR1 MNHEY and CDR2 SVGEGT. CDR3 sequence: CASSYSRDTLNTEAFF. In nucleotides, the CDR3 is TGTGCCAGCAGTTACTCGCGGGACACCTTGAACACTGAAGCTTTCTTT.

This CDR3 is CAISPSVVSSGANVLTF. Here the CDR3 DNA reads TGTGCCATCAGTCCCTCCGTGGTTAGCTCTGGGGCCAACGTCCTGACTTTC. The chain joins TRBV10-3 to TRBJ2-6; D is unclear. Trimming cost V 5 bases and J 0 bases, with 14 bases left between them. CDR3 length: 17 amino acids. Germline assignment: CDR1 ENHRY and CDR2 SYGVKD.

This chain joins TRBV2 and TRBJ1-5, with 8 positions matching TRBD1. The CDR3 has 16 residues. V was clipped by 6 bases and J by 2 bases; unmatched bases: 9. Germline values: CDR1 SNHLY, CDR2 FYNNEI. The CDR3 region has the DNA TGTGCCAGCAGACTCTCTGGACAGGGACGCAATCAGCCCCAGCATTTT. This codes for CASRLSGQGRNQPQHF.

The chain uses TRBV27 and TRBJ2-5, with D perhaps TRBD2 (5 bases). Trimming stripped 0 bases from V and 2 bases from J, with 13 bases between. In germline, CDR1 is MNHEY, CDR2 SMNVEV (reference sequence). This CDR3 spans 16 amino acids. In DNA form, the CDR3 reads TGTGCCAGCAGTTTATCGCTGGGGAGAGGGCAAGAGACCCAGTACTTC. It specifies CASSLSLGRGQETQYF.

This chain joins TRBV7-2 and TRBJ2-7; a possible D gene is TRBD2 (7 bases). V gave up 3 bases and J gave up 6 bases, with 12 bases separating them. The germline gives CDR1 SGHTA, CDR2 FQGNSA. The CDR3 covers 13 residues. CDR3 sequence reads: CASSFLGGGEQYF. CDR3 nucleotide sequence: TGTGCCAGCAGCTTCTTAGGGGGGGGCGAGCAGTACTTC.

The gene calls are TRBV7-2 and TRBJ2-7, with 14 nucleotides matching TRBD2. This CDR3 is built from 18 residues. V was clipped by 5 bases and J by 3 bases; unmatched bases: 12. The germline V gene has CDR1 SGHTA and CDR2 FQGNSA. In nucleotides, the CDR3 is TGTGCCAGCAGCCCCGGGACTAGCGGGGGCCTCCTAGGCTACGAGCAGTACTTC. Protein: CASSPGTSGGLLGYEQYF.

The chain links TRBV7-2 to TRBJ2-1; D is unclear. CDR1 SGHTA and CDR2 FQGNSA come from the germline V gene. The germline V and J ends were trimmed by 2 bases and 4 bases, with 12 bases remaining between them. This CDR3 is 15 amino acids long. The CDR3 region is CASSLKSTGYNEQFF. The CDR3 nucleotides read TGTGCCAGCAGCTTAAAATCCACGGGTTACAATGAGCAGTTCTTC.

The genes are TRBV24-1 and TRBJ1-6, with D uncertain. V was pared by 5 bases and J by 5 bases, with 6 bases between. Per the germline V gene, CDR1 is KGHDR and CDR2 is SFDVKD. This CDR3 has 13 amino acids. In nucleotides, the CDR3 is TGTGCCACCAGTGGACGAAATAATTCACCCCTCCACTTT. This sequence encodes CATSGRNNSPLHF.

This clone was observed a handful of times. The chain has TRBV6-2 or TRBV6-3 and TRBJ2-2; no reliable D call. Germline V lookup: CDR1 MNHEY, CDR2 SVGEGT. Trimming shortened V by 0 bases and J by 8 bases, and 13 bases separated the two germline ends. The CDR3 has 15 residues. CDR3 residues: CASSYSSGSSGELFF. The CDR3 DNA sequence: TGTGCCAGCAGTTACTCGAGTGGGTCGTCGGGGGAGCTGTTTTTT.

V gene TRBV11-2 combines with J gene TRBJ2-7, with TRBD2 as a possible D gene (6 bases). The CDR3 spans 17 residues. From germline, CDR1 is SGHAT and CDR2 FQNNGV. Trimming pared 1 base from V and 1 base from J, leaving 17 bases between. The CDR3 DNA is TGTGCCAGCAGCTTAGGGGATGCCGGACTAACTTCCTACGAGCAGTACTTC. Translation gives CASSLGDAGLTSYEQYF.

J is TRBJ2-1 and V is TRBV29-1, with 10 bases matching TRBD2. Germline CDR1 reads SQVTM; CDR2 reads ANQGSEA. V shed 2 bases and J 2 bases; nucleotides not matched to a gene: 6. This CDR3 is built from 16 residues. CDR3 in DNA: TGCAGCGTTGAAATGTTTAGCGGGGGGCCCTACAATGAGCAGTTCTTC. Translated, it gives CSVEMFSGGPYNEQFF.

The chain is built from TRBV6-2 or TRBV6-3 and TRBJ2-7; D not certain. This CDR3 contains 13 residues. Germline V lookup: CDR1 MNHEY, CDR2 SVGEGT. V shed 5 bases and J shed 2 bases, with 10 bases lying between them. The CDR3 sequence is CASSVGPPYEQYF. CDR3 bases: TGTGCCAGCAGTGTAGGGCCTCCCTACGAGCAGTACTTC.

A note on this clone: Its ends do not fully match the called genes, so a read error is possible. This chain joins TRBV7-7 and TRBJ2-2; 7 positions agree with TRBD2. In germline, CDR1 is SSHAT, CDR2 FNYEAQ (reference sequence). The CDR3 covers 15 residues. Written as DNA, the CDR3 is TGTGCTAGCAGCTTAAGCGGGGAAGGGGCCGGGGAGCTGTTTTTT. This gives the protein CASSLSGEGAGELFF.

This clone came up a few times. The chain joins TRBV3-1 (or the pseudogene TRBV3-2) to TRBJ2-1, with D tentatively TRBD2 (7 bases). Trimming stripped 4 bases from V and 5 bases from J, with 18 bases between. Germline V gives CDR1 LGHDT, CDR2 YNNKEL (reference sequence). The CDR3 runs 16 residues. The CDR3 spells CASSPDLAGAHNEQFF. CDR3 sequence (DNA): TGTGCCAGCAGCCCGGATTTGGCGGGGGCCCACAATGAGCAGTTCTTC.

The gene calls are TRBV11-2 and TRBJ1-4, with TRBD1 matching 7 bases. The CDR3 runs to 15 residues. The germline V gene encodes CDR1 SGHAT and CDR2 FQNNGV. Unmatched junction bases numbered 5, after V lost 2 bases and J lost 5 bases. CDR3 amino acids: CASSLTGTANEKLFF. The CDR3 DNA reads as TGTGCCAGCAGCTTAACCGGGACAGCGAATGAAAAACTGTTTTTT.

The J gene is TRBJ1-3, the V gene TRBV6-1; D unclear. V shed 0 bases and J shed 5 bases, with 8 bases lying between them. Per the germline V gene, CDR1 is MNHNS and CDR2 is SASEGT. The CDR3 sequence is 14 residues long. This chain's CDR3 is CASSEASGRNTIYF. The CDR3 DNA sequence: TGTGCCAGCAGTGAAGCGTCCGGTAGAAACACCATATATTTT.

V and J are TRBV6-5 and TRBJ2-3; D ambiguous. Trimming took off 0 bases at V and 5 bases at J, with 6 bases between the two ends. The CDR3 consists of 13 residues. Germline V gives CDR1 MNHEY, CDR2 SVGAGI. This CDR3 is CASSYSRKDTQYF. The CDR3 DNA sequence: TGTGCCAGCAGTTACTCGCGCAAAGATACGCAGTATTTT.

This chain joins TRBV10-1 and TRBJ2-3, with 8 bases matching TRBD2. The CDR3 sequence is 14 residues long. Unmatched junction bases numbered 9, after V lost 8 bases and J lost 5 bases. Germline V gene sequence: CDR1 WNHNN, CDR2 SYGVQD (reference sequence). The CDR3 region has the DNA TGCGCCAGCTCCCCGGGGGGGCCACAAGATACGCAGTATTTT. It codes for CASSPGGPQDTQYF.

This rearrangement joins TRBV15 to TRBJ2-5; perhaps D is TRBD1 or TRBD2 (5 bases each). Germline loops: CDR1 LNHNV, CDR2 YYDKDF (reference sequence). CDR3 length: 15 amino acids. Trimming left V 5 bases short and J 7 bases short, with 20 bases between. The CDR3 DNA reads as TGTGCCACCAGCGACAGCGGACGGTCGGGGCTGACCCAGTACTTC. Translated: CATSDSGRSGLTQYF.

The chain has TRBV20-1 and TRBJ2-5, with D unresolved. Per the germline V gene, CDR1 is DFQATT and CDR2 is SNEGSKA (reference sequence). The CDR3 is 11 amino acids. V gave up 8 bases and J gave up 2 bases, with 9 bases separating them. CDR3 sequence reads: CSFTAQETQYF. The CDR3 nucleotides are TGCAGTTTTACAGCACAAGAGACCCAGTACTTC.

The chain carries TRBV19 and TRBJ2-6; no clear D. The CDR3 is 17 residues long. Germline V CDR1 and CDR2: LNHDA, SQIVND (reference sequence). Between the trimmed V and J ends, which lost 1 base and 2 bases, there was a span of 12 bases. This CDR3 reads CASSIVGGLPGANVLTF. CDR3 nucleotides: TGTGCCAGTAGTATAGTGGGCGGCCTTCCTGGGGCCAACGTCCTGACTTTC.

The chain recombines TRBV7-8 with TRBJ2-1; the D gene is possibly TRBD1 (5 bases). CDR1 SGHVS and CDR2 FQNEAQ come from the germline V gene. CDR3 length: 15 amino acids. V lost 2 bases and J 8 bases, leaving 16 bases between the germline ends. CDR3 protein: CASSLKLGAVDEQFF. CDR3 bases: TGTGCCAGCAGCTTAAAGTTAGGGGCGGTCGATGAGCAGTTCTTC. The full variable domain, completed using reference TRBV7-8 and TRBJ2-1, is GAGVSQSPRYKVAKRGQDVALRCDPISGHVSLFWYQQALGQGPEFLTYFQNEAQLDKSGLPSDRFFAERPEGSVSTLKIQRTQQEDSAVYLCASSLKLGAVDEQFFGPGTRLTVL.